This T cell receptor beta chain was observed in a study of cytomegalovirus exposure and HLA in healthy donors. PCR employed 60 Vbeta and 13 Jbeta primers. Authors' analysis steps: A later analysis counted around 74 million unique TCR beta chains, around 10 million shared. Repertoires were generated with immunoSEQ multiplex PCR, while TCRdb's copy carries only in-frame clones and drops some. V and J calls and clone size follow that table, whereas D and trimming were derived from the DNA. This sample's table has more than 95,000 clones. Study findings and constraints: Within the data, a cluster of highly shared sequence variants was likely a sequencing artifact. The classifier reportedly diagnosed cytomegalovirus status with high sensitivity and specificity. Whilst most TCR sequences proved rare, a subset of public TCRs occurred across many donors.

CDR3 length: 14 residues. Germline CDR1 reads WNHNN; CDR2 reads SYGVQD (reference sequence). The V and J ends lost 4 bases and 5 bases, in that order; junction bases with no gene match: 5. To note about this clone: Its matching antigen is unknown.

The sequence was collected from a man in his forties or fifties in good health and CMV-seronegative. The sequenced sample was PBMCs. The rearrangement uses TRBV10-1 and TRBJ1-1; 9 bases fit TRBD1. CDR3 in amino acids: CASSGTGARTEAFF. The DNA of the CDR3 is TGCGCCAGCAGTGGGACAGGGGCGAGGACTGAAGCTTTCTTT.